This TCR beta chain appears in the sequencing data of a study of regulatory T cells in long-lasting Graves disease. In the study overall: Graves' cases, newly diagnosed, had used antithyroid drugs under 3 months.

This clonotype came up many times. Arm-PCR of CDR3 regions with iRepertoire HTBI primers generated TCR beta libraries. TCRdb itself ran the multiplex PCR reads through MiXCR, one entry per CDR3 protein. The sample lists around 320,000 distinct CDR3 sequences, over 15% occurring once. Time point described: newly diagnosed GD, antithyroid drugs for less than 3 months. Researchers made the TCR library from RNA that was extracted from PBMCs. The V gene's germline CDR1 is SEHNR and CDR2 FQNEAQ (reference sequence). Trimming at V came to 2 bases and at J to 8 bases, leaving 15 bases not matched to a gene. The CDR3 runs 17 residues. These data also featured in a second study, about T cells in Graves' hyperthyroidism and ophthalmopathy. That paper adds: Patients aged 18 to 65 with hyperthyroidism were newly diagnosed, with duration under 2 months. The study left out patients who had uncontrolled infection, other autoimmune disease, pregnancy or lactation. HTBI primers were the set used in a first-round RT-PCR of the TCR CDR3.

The chain joins TRBV7-9 to TRBJ2-1, with TRBD1 matching over 7 bases. The sample consisted of peripheral blood mononuclear cells (PBMCs), taken at new diagnosis, from a patient treated with antithyroid drugs. The receptor comes from a man in his forties with Graves disease. CDR3 amino acids: CASSLTTGQAWGHEQFF. CDR3 nucleotide sequence: TGTGCCAGCAGCTTAACTACCGGACAGGCCTGGGGCCATGAGCAGTTCTTC.